This paragraph covers one TCR beta chain sequence. Its antigen is undetermined. TCRdb keeps only in-frame clones here, not all; method: immunoSEQ multiplex PCR. The sample shows some 130,000 clones, roughly 88% of them seen only once. In germline, CDR1 is SGHAT, CDR2 FQNNGV. V dropped 5 bases and J dropped 2 bases, with 9 bases sitting between them. The CDR3 loop spans 13 amino acids. The sample comes from a study of T cell responses to AZD1222 COVID-19 vaccine. Across the study: Pooled together were second doses at about 4 or about 12 weeks.

General study points: Among AZD1222 vaccinees, only five to seven were seropositive at baseline. All repertoire sampling was performed exclusively after the peak T cell response.

The TCR sequence derives from an adult in good health. This sequence joins TRBV11-2 and TRBJ1-1; D perhaps matches TRBD1 (5 bases). The sequencing used peripheral blood, collected on day 0 of AZD1222 vaccination. The CDR3 DNA sequence: TGTGCCAGCAGCCTCGACAGAAACACTGAAGCTTTCTTT. The encoded protein is CASSLDRNTEAFF.